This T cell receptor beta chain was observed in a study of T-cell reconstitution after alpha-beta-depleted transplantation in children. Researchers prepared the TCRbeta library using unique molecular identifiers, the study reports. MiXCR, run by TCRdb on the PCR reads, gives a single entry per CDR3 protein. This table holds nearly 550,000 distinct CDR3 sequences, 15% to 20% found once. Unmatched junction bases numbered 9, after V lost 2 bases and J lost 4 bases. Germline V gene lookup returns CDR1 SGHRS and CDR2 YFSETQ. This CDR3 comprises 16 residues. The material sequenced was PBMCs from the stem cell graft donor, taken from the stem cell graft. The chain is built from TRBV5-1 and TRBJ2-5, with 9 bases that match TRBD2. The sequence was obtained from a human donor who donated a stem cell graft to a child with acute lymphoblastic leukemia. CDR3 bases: TGCGCCAGCAGCTTAGGGTCGGCACTAGCGGGAGAGACCCAGTACTTC. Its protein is CASSLGSALAGETQYF.